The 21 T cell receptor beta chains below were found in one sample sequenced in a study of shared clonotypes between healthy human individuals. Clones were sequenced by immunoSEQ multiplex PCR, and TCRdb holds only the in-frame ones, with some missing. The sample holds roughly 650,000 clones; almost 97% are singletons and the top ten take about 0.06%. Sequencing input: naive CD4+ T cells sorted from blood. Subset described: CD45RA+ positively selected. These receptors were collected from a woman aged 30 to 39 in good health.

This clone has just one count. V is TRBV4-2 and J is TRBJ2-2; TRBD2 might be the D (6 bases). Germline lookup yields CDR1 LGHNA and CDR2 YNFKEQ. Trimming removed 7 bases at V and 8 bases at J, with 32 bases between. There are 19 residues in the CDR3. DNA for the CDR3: TGTGCCAGCAACAGCCAATCAATCTTCGGGCCGCGGGATGATGGGGAGCTGTTTTTT. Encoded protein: CASNSQSIFGPRDDGELFF.

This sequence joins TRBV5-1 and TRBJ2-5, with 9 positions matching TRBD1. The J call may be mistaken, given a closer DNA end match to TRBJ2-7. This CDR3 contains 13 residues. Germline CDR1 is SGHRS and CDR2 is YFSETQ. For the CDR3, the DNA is TGCGCCAGCAGTTGGACAGGGGATCCCGAGCAGTACTTC. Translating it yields CASSWTGDPEQYF.

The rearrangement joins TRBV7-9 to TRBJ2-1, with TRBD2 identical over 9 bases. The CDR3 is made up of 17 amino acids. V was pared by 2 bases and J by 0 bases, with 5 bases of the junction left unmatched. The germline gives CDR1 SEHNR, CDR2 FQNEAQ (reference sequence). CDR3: CASSLFSGSVSYNEQFF. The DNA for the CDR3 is TGTGCCAGCAGCTTATTTAGCGGGAGTGTCTCCTACAATGAGCAGTTCTTC.

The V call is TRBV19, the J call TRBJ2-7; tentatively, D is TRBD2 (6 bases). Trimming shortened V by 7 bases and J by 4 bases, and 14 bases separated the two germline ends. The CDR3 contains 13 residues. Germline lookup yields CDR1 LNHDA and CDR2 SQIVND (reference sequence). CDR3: CASMGTDLYEQYF. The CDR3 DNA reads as TGTGCCAGTATGGGGACTGATTTGTACGAGCAGTACTTC.

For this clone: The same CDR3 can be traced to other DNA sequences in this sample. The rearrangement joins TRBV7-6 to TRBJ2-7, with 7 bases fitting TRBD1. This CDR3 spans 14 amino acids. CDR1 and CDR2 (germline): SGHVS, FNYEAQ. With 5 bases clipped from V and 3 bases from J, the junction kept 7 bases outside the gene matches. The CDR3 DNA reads TGTGCCAGCAGCCCGGGACAGTTGGTCTACGAGCAGTACTTC. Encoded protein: CASSPGQLVYEQYF.

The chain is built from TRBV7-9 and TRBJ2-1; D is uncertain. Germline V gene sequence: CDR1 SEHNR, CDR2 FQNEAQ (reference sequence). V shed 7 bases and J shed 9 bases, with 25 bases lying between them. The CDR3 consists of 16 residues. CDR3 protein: CASTTRAPANSGEQFF. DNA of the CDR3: TGTGCCAGCACCACCCGGGCCCCCGCAAACTCGGGTGAGCAGTTCTTC.

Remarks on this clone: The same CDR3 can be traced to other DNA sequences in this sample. CDR3 in amino acids: CASSSGQGDTEAFF. CDR3 in DNA: TGTGCCAGCAGTTCAGGACAGGGGGACACTGAAGCTTTCTTT. The chain joins TRBV28 to TRBJ1-1; 10 bases map to TRBD1. The CDR3 is 14 residues long. Germline V gene data show CDR1 as MDHEN and CDR2 as SYDVKM. V lost 4 bases to trimming and J lost 3 bases; unmatched junction nucleotides: 2. Drawing the rest from reference TRBV28 and TRBJ1-1, the complete variable domain is DVKVTQSSRYLVKRTGEKVFLECVQDMDHENMFWYRQDPGLGLRLIYFSYDVKMKEKGDIPEGYSVSREKKERFSLILESASTNQTSMYLCASSSGQGDTEAFFGQGTRLTVV.

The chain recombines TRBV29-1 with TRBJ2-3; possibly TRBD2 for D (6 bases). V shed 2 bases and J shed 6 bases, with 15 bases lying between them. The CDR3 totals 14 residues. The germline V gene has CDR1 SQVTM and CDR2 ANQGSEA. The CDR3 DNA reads TGCAGCGTTGAATTCATCCTGAGCGGGGATACGCAGTATTTT. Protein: CSVEFILSGDTQYF.

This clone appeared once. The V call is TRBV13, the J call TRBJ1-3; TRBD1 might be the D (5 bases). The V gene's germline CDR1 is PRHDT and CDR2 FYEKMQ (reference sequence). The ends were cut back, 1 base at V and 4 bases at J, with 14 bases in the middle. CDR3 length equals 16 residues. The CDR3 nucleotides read TGTGCCAGCAGCTTAGTAACGGGGGACGTGGGAAACACCATATATTTT. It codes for CASSLVTGDVGNTIYF.

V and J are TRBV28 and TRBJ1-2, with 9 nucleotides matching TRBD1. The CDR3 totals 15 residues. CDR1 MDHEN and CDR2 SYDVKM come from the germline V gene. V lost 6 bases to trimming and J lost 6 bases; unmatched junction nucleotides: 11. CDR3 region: CASRVPQGAVNGYTF. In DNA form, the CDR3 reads TGTGCCAGCAGGGTACCACAGGGGGCGGTTAATGGCTACACCTTC.

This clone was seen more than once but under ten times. The chain's CDR3 is CASSMWDRVDEQYF. The CDR3 DNA reads as TGTGCCAGTAGTATGTGGGACAGGGTGGACGAGCAGTACTTC. This chain uses TRBV19 with TRBJ2-7, with 9 bases lining up with TRBD1. Germline lookup yields CDR1 LNHDA and CDR2 SQIVND (reference sequence). The CDR3 is 14 amino acids. Germline trimming cut 3 bases from V and 5 bases from J; bases unmatched to any gene: 5.

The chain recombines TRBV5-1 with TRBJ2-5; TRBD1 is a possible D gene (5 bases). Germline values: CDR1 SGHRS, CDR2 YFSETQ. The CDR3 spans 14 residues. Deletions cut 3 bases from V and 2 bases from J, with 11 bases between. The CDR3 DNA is TGCGCCAGCAGCTCAAGACAGATTCAAGAGACCCAGTACTTC. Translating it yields CASSSRQIQETQYF. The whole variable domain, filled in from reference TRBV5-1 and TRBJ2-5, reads KAGVTQTPRYLIKTRGQQVTLSCSPISGHRSVSWYQQTPGQGLQFLFEYFSETQRNKGNFPGRFSGRQFSNSRSEMNVSTLELGDSALYLCASSSRQIQETQYFGPGTRLLVL.

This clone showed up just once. CDR3 nucleotide sequence: TGCAGCGTCCGAGTTGGACAGGGGAGAAACGAGCAGTACTTC. It is translated as CSVRVGQGRNEQYF. This sequence joins TRBV29-1 and TRBJ2-7, with 9 bases lining up with TRBD1. CDR1 is SQVTM and CDR2 is ANQGSEA in the germline V gene. After removal of 6 bases from V and 5 bases from J, the junction contained 11 bases not matched to a gene. This CDR3 contains 14 residues.

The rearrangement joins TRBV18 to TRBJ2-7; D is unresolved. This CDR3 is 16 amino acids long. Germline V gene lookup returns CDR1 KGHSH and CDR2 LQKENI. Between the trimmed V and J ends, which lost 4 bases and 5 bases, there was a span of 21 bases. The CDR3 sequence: CASSRTGSRVVDEQYF. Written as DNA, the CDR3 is TGTGCCAGCTCACGCACCGGTTCAAGGGTCGTCGACGAGCAGTACTTC.

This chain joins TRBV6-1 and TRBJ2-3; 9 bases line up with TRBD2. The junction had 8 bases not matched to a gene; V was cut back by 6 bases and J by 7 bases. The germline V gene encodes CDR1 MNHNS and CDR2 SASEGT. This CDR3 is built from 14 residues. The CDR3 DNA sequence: TGTGCCAGCAGGGCTAGCGGGATTTACAATACGCAGTATTTT. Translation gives CASRASGIYNTQYF.

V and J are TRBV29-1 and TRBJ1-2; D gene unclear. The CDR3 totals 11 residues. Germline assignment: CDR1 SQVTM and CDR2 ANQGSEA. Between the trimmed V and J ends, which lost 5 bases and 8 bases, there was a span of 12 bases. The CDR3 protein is CSVLRGFGYTF. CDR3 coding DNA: TGCAGCGTTCTTAGAGGGTTCGGCTACACCTTC.

The CDR3 DNA reads as TGCGCCAGCAGCTTGGAGGCGGGTAGCTCCTACGAGCAGTACTTC. Residues: CASSLEAGSSYEQYF. The chain has TRBV5-1 and TRBJ2-5; a possible D gene is TRBD2 (5 bases). The J call is doubtful: the DNA matches TRBJ2-7 better. The length of the CDR3 is 15 residues. Germline V gene lookup returns CDR1 SGHRS and CDR2 YFSETQ.

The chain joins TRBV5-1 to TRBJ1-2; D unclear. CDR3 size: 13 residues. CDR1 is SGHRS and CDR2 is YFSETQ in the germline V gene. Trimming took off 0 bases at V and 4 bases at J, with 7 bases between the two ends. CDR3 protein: CASSLDPLYGYTF. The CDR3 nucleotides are TGCGCCAGCAGCTTGGATCCCCTCTATGGCTACACCTTC. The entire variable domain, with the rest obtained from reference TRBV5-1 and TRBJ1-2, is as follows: KAGVTQTPRYLIKTRGQQVTLSCSPISGHRSVSWYQQTPGQGLQFLFEYFSETQRNKGNFPGRFSGRQFSNSRSEMNVSTLELGDSALYLCASSLDPLYGYTFGSGTRLTVV.

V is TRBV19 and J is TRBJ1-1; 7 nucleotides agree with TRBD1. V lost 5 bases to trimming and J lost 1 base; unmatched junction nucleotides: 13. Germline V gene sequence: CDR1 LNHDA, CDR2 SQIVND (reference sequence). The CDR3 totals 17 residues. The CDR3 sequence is CASSPTPWEGANTEAFF. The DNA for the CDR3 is TGTGCCAGTAGTCCCACCCCCTGGGAGGGGGCGAACACTGAAGCTTTCTTT.

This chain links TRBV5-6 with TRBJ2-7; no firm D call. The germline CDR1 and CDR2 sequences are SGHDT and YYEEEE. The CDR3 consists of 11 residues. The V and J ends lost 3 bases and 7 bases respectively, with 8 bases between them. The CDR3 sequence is CASSSGREQYF. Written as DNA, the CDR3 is TGTGCCAGCAGCTCAGGAAGGGAGCAGTACTTC. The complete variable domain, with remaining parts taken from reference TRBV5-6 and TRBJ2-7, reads DAGVTQSPTHLIKTRGQQVTLRCSPKSGHDTVSWYQQALGQGPQFIFQYYEEEERQRGNFPDRFSGHQFPNYSSELNVNALLLGDSALYLCASSSGREQYFGPGTRLTVT.

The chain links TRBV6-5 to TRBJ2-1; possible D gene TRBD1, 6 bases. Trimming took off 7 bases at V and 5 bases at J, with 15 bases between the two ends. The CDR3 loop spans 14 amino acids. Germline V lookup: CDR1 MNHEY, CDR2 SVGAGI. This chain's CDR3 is CASTQPGTHNEQFF. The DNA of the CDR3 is TGTGCCAGCACTCAACCAGGGACACACAATGAGCAGTTCTTC.